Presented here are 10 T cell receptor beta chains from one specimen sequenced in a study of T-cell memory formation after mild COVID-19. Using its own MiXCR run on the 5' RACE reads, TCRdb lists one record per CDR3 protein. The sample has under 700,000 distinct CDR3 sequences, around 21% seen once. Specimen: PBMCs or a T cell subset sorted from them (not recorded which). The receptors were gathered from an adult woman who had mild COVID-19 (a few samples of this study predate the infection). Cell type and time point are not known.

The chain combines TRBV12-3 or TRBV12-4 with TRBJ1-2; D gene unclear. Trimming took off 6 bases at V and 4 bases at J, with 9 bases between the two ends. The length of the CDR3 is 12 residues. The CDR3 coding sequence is TGTGCCAGCAGCGGTCCCCTCTATGGCTACACCTTC. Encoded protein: CASSGPLYGYTF.

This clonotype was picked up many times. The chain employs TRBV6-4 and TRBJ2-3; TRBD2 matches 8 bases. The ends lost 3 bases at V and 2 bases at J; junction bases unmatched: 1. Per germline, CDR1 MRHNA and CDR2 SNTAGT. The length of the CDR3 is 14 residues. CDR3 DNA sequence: TGTGCCAGCAGTGAAGCGGGGGCCACAGATACGCAGTATTTT. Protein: CASSEAGATDTQYF.

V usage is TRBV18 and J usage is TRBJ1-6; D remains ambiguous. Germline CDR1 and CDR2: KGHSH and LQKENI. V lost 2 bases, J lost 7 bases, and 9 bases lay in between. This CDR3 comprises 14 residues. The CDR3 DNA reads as TGTGCCAGCTCACCAAAAACAGAGAATTCACCCCTCCACTTT. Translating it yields CASSPKTENSPLHF.

In DNA form, the CDR3 reads TGTGCCAGCAGTTTTAGCGGGTTGGGAGATACGCAGTATTTT. Amino acid sequence: CASSFSGLGDTQYF. This chain connects TRBV6-6 to TRBJ2-3; TRBD2 aligns across 7 bases. The CDR3 extends over 14 amino acids. Trimming removed 4 bases from V and 5 bases from J; junction bases left unmatched: 6. Looked up from germline, CDR1 is MNHNY and CDR2 is SVGAGI (reference sequence).

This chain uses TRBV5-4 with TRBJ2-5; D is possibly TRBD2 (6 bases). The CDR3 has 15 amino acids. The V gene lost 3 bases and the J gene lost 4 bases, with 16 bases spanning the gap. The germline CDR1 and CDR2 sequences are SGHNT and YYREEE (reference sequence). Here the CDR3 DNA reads TGTGCCAGCAGCTCGGGGACTCAGGGCCTAGAGACCCAGTACTTC. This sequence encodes CASSSGTQGLETQYF.

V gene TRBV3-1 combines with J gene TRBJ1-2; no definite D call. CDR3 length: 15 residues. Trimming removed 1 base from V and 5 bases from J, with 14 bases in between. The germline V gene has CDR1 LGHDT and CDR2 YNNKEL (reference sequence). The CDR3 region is CASSQVPDARYGYTF. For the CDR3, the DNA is TGTGCCAGCAGCCAAGTCCCAGACGCCCGGTATGGCTACACCTTC.

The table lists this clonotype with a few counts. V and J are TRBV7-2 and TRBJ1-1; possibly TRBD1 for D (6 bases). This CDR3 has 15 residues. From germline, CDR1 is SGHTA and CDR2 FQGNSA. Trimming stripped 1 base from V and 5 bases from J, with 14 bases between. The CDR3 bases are TGTGCCAGCAGCTTAGTGGGGGGGGCGCGTACTGAAGCTTTCTTT. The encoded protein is CASSLVGGARTEAFF.

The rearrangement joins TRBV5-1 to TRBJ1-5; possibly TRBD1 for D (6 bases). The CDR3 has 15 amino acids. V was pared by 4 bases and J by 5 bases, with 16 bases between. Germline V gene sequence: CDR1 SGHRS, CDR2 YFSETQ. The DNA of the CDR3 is TGCGCCAGCAGCCCGGGAGGGGGGCAAGATCAGCCCCAGCATTTT. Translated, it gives CASSPGGGQDQPQHF.

CDR3 sequence: CAGQAGDSWETQYF. CDR3 nucleotides: TGTGCCGGTCAAGCGGGGGACTCGTGGGAGACCCAGTACTTC. The genes are TRBV6-1 and TRBJ2-5, with TRBD2 identical over 8 bases. Germline V gene data show CDR1 as MNHNS and CDR2 as SASEGT. The CDR3 totals 14 residues. Unmatched junction bases numbered 13, after V lost 11 bases and J lost 5 bases.

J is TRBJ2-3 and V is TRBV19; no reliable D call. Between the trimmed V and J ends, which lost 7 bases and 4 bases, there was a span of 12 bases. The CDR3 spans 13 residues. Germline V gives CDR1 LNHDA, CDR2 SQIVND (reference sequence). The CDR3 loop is CASNGYGPDTQYF. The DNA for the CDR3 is TGTGCCAGTAACGGCTACGGGCCAGATACGCAGTATTTT.